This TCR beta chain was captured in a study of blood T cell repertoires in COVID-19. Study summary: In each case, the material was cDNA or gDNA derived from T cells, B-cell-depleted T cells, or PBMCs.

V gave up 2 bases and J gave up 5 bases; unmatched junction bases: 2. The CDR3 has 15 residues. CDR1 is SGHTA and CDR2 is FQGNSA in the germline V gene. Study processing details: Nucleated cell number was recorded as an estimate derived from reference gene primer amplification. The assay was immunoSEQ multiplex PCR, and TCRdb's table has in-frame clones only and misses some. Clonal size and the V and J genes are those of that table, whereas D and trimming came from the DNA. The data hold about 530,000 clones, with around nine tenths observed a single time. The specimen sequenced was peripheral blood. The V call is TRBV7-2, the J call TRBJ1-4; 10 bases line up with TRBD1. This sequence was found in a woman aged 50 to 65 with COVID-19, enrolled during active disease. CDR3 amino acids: CASSLWTGGNEKLFF. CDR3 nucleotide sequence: TGTGCCAGCAGCTTATGGACAGGGGGAAATGAAAAACTGTTTTTT.